The rows below give T cell receptor beta chains drawn from one sample of a study of CDR3 diversity in severe acne. One entry per CDR3 protein results from TCRdb running MiXCR on the PCR reads. The sample lists roughly 100,000 distinct CDR3 sequences, 51% seen once, with around 12% in the top ten. The sample taken for sequencing was blood. Receptors originate from a male donor with acne. Each CDR3 is given with its conserved first and last residue. A D gene is named only where the DNA matches it firmly.

D gene: -; V gene: TRBV5-1; CDR3 protein: CASSPGPEYGYTF
D gene: -; V gene: TRBV20-1; CDR3 protein: CSASRDNNQPQHF
D gene: -; V gene: TRBV5-5; CDR3 protein: CASRFEPRGETQYF
D gene: -; V gene: TRBV24-1; CDR3 protein: CATSDLGLKLFF
D gene: -; V gene: TRBV10-2; CDR3 protein: CPSKPPQGDDEKLFF
D gene: -; V gene: TRBV24-1; CDR3 protein: CATSLDGETQYF
D gene: TRBD2; V gene: TRBV7-6; CDR3 protein: CASSLAGLAGDHNEQFF
D gene: TRBD1; V gene: TRBV20-1; CDR3 protein: CSARDRGFYGYTF
D gene: TRBD2; V gene: TRBV10-3; CDR3 protein: CAIKVEREGDTQYF
D gene: -; V gene: TRBV7-2; CDR3 protein: CASSFSGLVEKLFF
D gene: TRBD1; V gene: TRBV7-9; CDR3 protein: CASSSWDSANYGYTF
D gene: TRBD2; V gene: TRBV10-2; CDR3 protein: CASRLAGAFYEQYF
D gene: TRBD2; V gene: TRBV3-1; CDR3 protein: CASSQDSGTSGMYNEQFF
D gene: TRBD2; V gene: TRBV6-1; CDR3 protein: CASSHRAGGSTYEQYF
D gene: -; V gene: TRBV7-9; CDR3 protein: CASSLGRFREQYF
D gene: TRBD1; V gene: TRBV9; CDR3 protein: CASSVGDRGTEAFF
D gene: TRBD1; V gene: TRBV14; CDR3 protein: CASSQGQGNFYEQYF
D gene: TRBD2; V gene: TRBV5-4; CDR3 protein: CASSLAGLALQETQYF
D gene: -; V gene: TRBV25-1; CDR3 protein: CASSFAGYNSPLHF
D gene: -; V gene: TRBV25-1; CDR3 protein: CASSDGYGYTF
D gene: TRBD1; V gene: TRBV12-3/TRBV12-4; CDR3 protein: CASSWTGNEKLFF
D gene: TRBD2; V gene: TRBV20-1; CDR3 protein: CSASGSGSSYNEQFF
D gene: TRBD2; V gene: TRBV20-1; CDR3 protein: CSASSGSGDEQFF
D gene: TRBD1; V gene: TRBV20-1; CDR3 protein: CSATGDRDYEQYF
D gene: -; V gene: TRBV7-3; CDR3 protein: CASSHDRNYGYTF
D gene: -; V gene: TRBV4-3; CDR3 protein: CASSPRDTSYEQYF
D gene: TRBD2; V gene: TRBV7-8; CDR3 protein: CASSLLGREGPETQYF
D gene: TRBD2; V gene: TRBV20-1; CDR3 protein: CSARLAGADTQYF
D gene: TRBD1; V gene: TRBV29-1; CDR3 protein: CSVGQGGKTQYF
D gene: -; V gene: TRBV20-1; CDR3 protein: CSSWVVSNQPQHF
D gene: -; V gene: TRBV19; CDR3 protein: CASSSGWRSGANVLTF
D gene: -; V gene: TRBV3-1; CDR3 protein: CASSQKVSIVGEQYF
D gene: TRBD2; V gene: TRBV20-1; CDR3 protein: CSARIINGGAKFHTGELFF
D gene: -; V gene: TRBV4-1; CDR3 protein: CASSQTDSYGYTF
D gene: -; V gene: TRBV11-2; CDR3 protein: CASSLAGYSHQPQHF
D gene: -; V gene: TRBV7-6; CDR3 protein: CASSLALSGSTDTQYF
D gene: -; V gene: TRBV2; CDR3 protein: CASGREGGRAQHF
D gene: -; V gene: TRBV12-3/TRBV12-4; CDR3 protein: CASSYLGAHQTQETQYF
D gene: -; V gene: TRBV2; CDR3 protein: CASSESTSRRDEQFF
D gene: -; V gene: TRBV29-1; CDR3 protein: CSDSGGSYNEQFF
D gene: -; V gene: TRBV12-3/TRBV12-4; CDR3 protein: CASSLGDYEQYF
D gene: TRBD1; V gene: TRBV30; CDR3 protein: CAWGQGQPQHF
D gene: TRBD2; V gene: TRBV7-9; CDR3 protein: CASSTGLAPAKNIQYF
D gene: -; V gene: TRBV25-1; CDR3 protein: CASRGGSNQPQHF
D gene: -; V gene: TRBV20-1; CDR3 protein: CSARQMNTEAFF
D gene: -; V gene: TRBV20-1; CDR3 protein: CSARVARGYNEQFF
D gene: -; V gene: TRBV7-2; CDR3 protein: CASSFTPNTEAFF
D gene: TRBD2; V gene: TRBV19; CDR3 protein: CASVGLAGEQYF
D gene: -; V gene: TRBV20-1; CDR3 protein: CSAEGFGEAPDTQYF
D gene: -; V gene: TRBV2; CDR3 protein: CASSVGRYNEQFF
D gene: -; V gene: TRBV24-1; CDR3 protein: CATSDGHNTEAFF
D gene: -; V gene: TRBV3-1; CDR3 protein: CASSQLDTQYF
D gene: TRBD1; V gene: TRBV6-5; CDR3 protein: CASSYSRTGLDIQYF
D gene: -; V gene: TRBV12-3/TRBV12-4; CDR3 protein: CASSLGRMNTEAFF
D gene: -; V gene: TRBV6-5; CDR3 protein: CASSLFLGARETQYF
D gene: TRBD2; V gene: TRBV25-1; CDR3 protein: CASSGRGLAGGPTNADTQYF